These T cell receptor beta chains were read from a single sample in a study of blood T cell repertoires in COVID-19. TCRdb's table, derived via immunoSEQ multiplex PCR, lists solely in-frame clones and lacks some. Here the sample spans roughly 250,000 clones, about 88% being singletons. Sequencing input: peripheral blood. Receptor source: a woman in her 40s who had recovered from COVID-19. Each CDR3 is given with its conserved first and last residue. The order of the fields is clone size, V gene, J gene, D gene, CDR3 protein, CDR3 DNA. D genes are given only for firm matches. Not every row has a clone size; where given, it reads once, few, many or a size class.

abundance: NA; v_gene: TRBV27; j_gene: TRBJ1-4; d_gene: TRBD1; CDR3aa: CASSPGQGPEKLFF; CDR3nt: TGTGCCAGCAGTCCTGGACAGGGGCCTGAAAAACTGTTTTTT
abundance: NA; v_gene: TRBV2; j_gene: TRBJ1-2; d_gene: NA; CDR3aa: CASSEVGGRGYTF; CDR3nt: TGTGCCAGCAGTGAAGTGGGAGGCAGAGGCTACACCTTC
abundance: NA; v_gene: TRBV11-3; j_gene: TRBJ2-3; d_gene: NA; CDR3aa: CASSFETVTDTQYF; CDR3nt: TGTGCCAGCAGCTTCGAGACAGTCACAGATACGCAGTATTTT
abundance: NA; v_gene: TRBV6-5; j_gene: TRBJ2-7; d_gene: NA; CDR3aa: CASSWQGGEQYF; CDR3nt: TGTGCCAGCAGTTGGCAGGGCGGCGAGCAGTACTTC
abundance: NA; v_gene: TRBV19; j_gene: TRBJ2-1; d_gene: NA; CDR3aa: CASSIGPSFEQFF; CDR3nt: TGTGCCAGTAGTATAGGGCCTAGCTTTGAGCAGTTCTTC
abundance: NA; v_gene: TRBV19; j_gene: TRBJ2-7; d_gene: TRBD1; CDR3aa: CASSVTGAFYEQYF; CDR3nt: TGTGCCAGTAGTGTGACAGGGGCCTTCTACGAGCAGTACTTC
abundance: NA; v_gene: TRBV3-1/TRBV3-2; j_gene: TRBJ2-1; d_gene: NA; CDR3aa: CASSRRGTYNEQFF; CDR3nt: TGTGCCAGCAGCCGAAGGGGAACCTACAATGAGCAGTTCTTC
abundance: few; v_gene: TRBV7-2; j_gene: TRBJ2-3; d_gene: TRBD2; CDR3aa: CASSLALLLAGGLLSSTDTQYF; CDR3nt: TGTGCCAGCAGCTTAGCCCTACTTCTGGCGGGGGGGCTCCTCTCGAGCACAGATACGCAGTATTTT
abundance: once; v_gene: TRBV7-9; j_gene: TRBJ1-3; d_gene: NA; CDR3aa: CASSLLLPSGNTIYF; CDR3nt: TGTGCCAGCAGCTTACTTCTCCCCTCTGGAAACACCATATATTTT
abundance: NA; v_gene: TRBV5-8; j_gene: TRBJ1-5; d_gene: TRBD1; CDR3aa: CASGTTGVSNQPQHF; CDR3nt: TGTGCCAGCGGAACGACAGGGGTCAGCAATCAGCCCCAGCATTTT
abundance: NA; v_gene: TRBV5-4; j_gene: TRBJ2-5; d_gene: TRBD2; CDR3aa: CASSWAGAGGQETQYF; CDR3nt: TGTGCCAGCAGCTGGGCCGGAGCGGGGGGTCAAGAGACCCAGTACTTC
abundance: NA; v_gene: TRBV5-1; j_gene: TRBJ2-1; d_gene: TRBD2; CDR3aa: CASSESGGLYNEQFF; CDR3nt: TGCGCCAGCAGCGAAAGCGGGGGGCTTTACAATGAGCAGTTCTTC
abundance: NA; v_gene: TRBV18; j_gene: TRBJ1-2; d_gene: TRBD1; CDR3aa: CASSRTGWDYGYTF; CDR3nt: TGTGCCAGCTCACGGACAGGGTGGGACTATGGCTACACCTTC
abundance: NA; v_gene: TRBV6-5; j_gene: TRBJ1-6; d_gene: TRBD1; CDR3aa: CASSPDRGRQVLHF; CDR3nt: TGTGCCAGCAGTCCCGACAGGGGAAGGCAAGTCCTCCACTTT
abundance: NA; v_gene: TRBV7-9; j_gene: TRBJ1-1; d_gene: NA; CDR3aa: CASSLAFGVSNTEAFF; CDR3nt: TGTGCCAGCAGCTTAGCATTCGGGGTTTCGAACACTGAAGCTTTCTTT
abundance: NA; v_gene: TRBV19; j_gene: TRBJ2-1; d_gene: TRBD2; CDR3aa: CASSIGAGGLYNEQFF; CDR3nt: TGTGCCAGTAGTATAGGAGCGGGGGGGCTGTACAATGAGCAGTTCTTC
abundance: once; v_gene: TRBV4-2; j_gene: TRBJ1-2; d_gene: TRBD1; CDR3aa: CASSGTGPFRHGYTF; CDR3nt: TGTGCCAGCAGCGGGACAGGGCCTTTTCGTCATGGCTACACCTTC
abundance: NA; v_gene: TRBV6-2/TRBV6-3; j_gene: TRBJ1-2; d_gene: NA; CDR3aa: CASSSAGDYGYTF; CDR3nt: TGTGCCAGCAGTTCCGCAGGGGACTATGGCTACACCTTC
abundance: once; v_gene: TRBV19; j_gene: TRBJ1-2; d_gene: NA; CDR3aa: CASSVTGTNHGYTF; CDR3nt: TGTGCCAGTAGTGTCACCGGGACAAATCATGGCTACACCTTC
abundance: few; v_gene: TRBV9; j_gene: TRBJ2-1; d_gene: TRBD2; CDR3aa: CASSVDSGVYNEQFF; CDR3nt: TGTGCCAGCAGCGTAGATAGCGGGGTTTACAATGAGCAGTTCTTC
abundance: NA; v_gene: TRBV21-1; j_gene: TRBJ2-7; d_gene: NA; CDR3aa: CASSKVHYEQYF; CDR3nt: TGTGCCAGCAGCAAAGTTCACTACGAGCAGTACTTC
abundance: NA; v_gene: TRBV9; j_gene: TRBJ2-7; d_gene: NA; CDR3aa: CASSHPQEQYF; CDR3nt: TGTGCCAGCAGCCACCCACAGGAGCAGTACTTC
abundance: NA; v_gene: TRBV18; j_gene: TRBJ1-1; d_gene: NA; CDR3aa: CASSQGRGTEAFF; CDR3nt: TGTGCCAGCTCACAGGGTAGGGGCACTGAAGCTTTCTTT
abundance: NA; v_gene: TRBV18; j_gene: TRBJ2-3; d_gene: TRBD1; CDR3aa: CASSPGTGRADTQYF; CDR3nt: TGTGCCAGCTCCCCAGGGACAGGGAGGGCAGATACGCAGTATTTT
abundance: NA; v_gene: TRBV5-1; j_gene: TRBJ2-1; d_gene: TRBD2; CDR3aa: CASSLVLAGVNSEQFF; CDR3nt: TGCGCCAGCAGCTTGGTCCTAGCGGGAGTAAACAGTGAGCAGTTCTTC
abundance: NA; v_gene: TRBV11-2; j_gene: TRBJ2-5; d_gene: TRBD2; CDR3aa: CASSFTPGSGGQETQYF; CDR3nt: TGTGCCAGCAGCTTCACCCCTGGAAGCGGGGGACAAGAGACCCAGTACTTC
abundance: NA; v_gene: TRBV28; j_gene: TRBJ2-7; d_gene: TRBD2; CDR3aa: CASAPQGGGRRFTYEQYF; CDR3nt: TGTGCCAGCGCCCCACAGGGTGGCGGGAGGCGGTTTACCTACGAGCAGTACTTC
abundance: NA; v_gene: TRBV9; j_gene: TRBJ2-2; d_gene: NA; CDR3aa: CASSVPTGVSLNTGELFF; CDR3nt: TGTGCCAGCAGCGTACCGACCGGGGTTAGTCTGAACACCGGGGAGCTGTTTTTT
abundance: NA; v_gene: TRBV7-9; j_gene: TRBJ2-7; d_gene: TRBD1; CDR3aa: CASSPTGGIYEQYF; CDR3nt: TGTGCCAGCAGCCCGACAGGGGGAATCTACGAGCAGTACTTC
abundance: NA; v_gene: TRBV13; j_gene: TRBJ2-1; d_gene: TRBD2; CDR3aa: CASSLGPGLPNNEQFF; CDR3nt: TGTGCCAGCAGCTTAGGCCCGGGACTACCCAACAATGAGCAGTTCTTC
abundance: NA; v_gene: TRBV6-2/TRBV6-3; j_gene: TRBJ1-2; d_gene: TRBD1; CDR3aa: CASSWFGTGYGYTF; CDR3nt: TGTGCCAGCAGTTGGTTTGGGACAGGCTATGGCTACACCTTC
abundance: NA; v_gene: TRBV6-1; j_gene: TRBJ1-5; d_gene: NA; CDR3aa: CASSDRGSQPQHF; CDR3nt: TGTGCCAGCAGTGACAGGGGAAGTCAGCCCCAGCATTTT
abundance: NA; v_gene: TRBV4-3; j_gene: TRBJ2-1; d_gene: TRBD2; CDR3aa: CASSQEGSGRYEQFF; CDR3nt: TGCGCCAGCAGCCAAGAGGGTAGCGGGAGATATGAGCAGTTCTTC
abundance: NA; v_gene: TRBV15; j_gene: TRBJ1-2; d_gene: NA; CDR3aa: CATSRGGSNYGYTF; CDR3nt: TGTGCCACCAGCAGGGGGGGGAGTAACTATGGCTACACCTTC
abundance: NA; v_gene: TRBV4-1; j_gene: TRBJ2-1; d_gene: TRBD2; CDR3aa: CASSQGAASGKSYNEQFF; CDR3nt: TGCGCCAGCAGCCAAGGCGCGGCTAGCGGGAAATCCTACAATGAGCAGTTCTTC
abundance: NA; v_gene: TRBV11-2; j_gene: TRBJ1-3; d_gene: NA; CDR3aa: CASSAQGSSGNTIYF; CDR3nt: TGTGCCAGCAGCGCACAGGGTAGCTCTGGAAACACCATATATTTT
abundance: once; v_gene: TRBV11-2; j_gene: TRBJ2-7; d_gene: NA; CDR3aa: CASSPSSYEQYF; CDR3nt: TGTGCCAGCAGCCCTAGCTCCTACGAGCAGTACTTC
abundance: NA; v_gene: TRBV30; j_gene: TRBJ2-5; d_gene: TRBD2; CDR3aa: CAWSVRSSGPRGETQYF; CDR3nt: TGTGCCTGGAGTGTACGCTCTAGCGGACCCCGAGGAGAGACCCAGTACTTC
abundance: NA; v_gene: TRBV5-6; j_gene: TRBJ2-5; d_gene: TRBD2; CDR3aa: CASSFVGGGAGETQYF; CDR3nt: TGTGCCAGCAGCTTCGTCGGCGGGGGGGCCGGGGAGACCCAGTACTTC
abundance: NA; v_gene: TRBV5-6; j_gene: TRBJ1-2; d_gene: TRBD1; CDR3aa: CASSLNGQGVSYGYTF; CDR3nt: TGTGCCAGCAGCTTAAACGGACAGGGGGTCTCCTATGGCTACACCTTC
abundance: NA; v_gene: TRBV30; j_gene: TRBJ2-5; d_gene: TRBD1; CDR3aa: CAWRKRGLGETQYF; CDR3nt: TGTGCCTGGAGAAAAAGGGGGCTGGGGGAGACCCAGTACTTC
abundance: NA; v_gene: TRBV6-2/TRBV6-3; j_gene: TRBJ1-1; d_gene: NA; CDR3aa: CASSYAFGMTNTEAFF; CDR3nt: TGTGCCAGCAGTTACGCCTTCGGGATGACGAACACTGAAGCTTTCTTT
abundance: NA; v_gene: TRBV19; j_gene: TRBJ1-2; d_gene: NA; CDR3aa: CASYRVNYGYTF; CDR3nt: TGTGCCTCCTACAGGGTTAACTATGGCTACACCTTC
abundance: NA; v_gene: TRBV7-2; j_gene: TRBJ1-3; d_gene: NA; CDR3aa: CASSPSQATGNTIYF; CDR3nt: TGTGCCAGCAGCCCCTCTCAGGCGACTGGAAACACCATATATTTT
abundance: NA; v_gene: TRBV19; j_gene: TRBJ2-2; d_gene: TRBD2; CDR3aa: CASSMPLAGATGELFF; CDR3nt: TGTGCCAGTAGTATGCCACTAGCGGGAGCCACCGGGGAGCTGTTTTTT